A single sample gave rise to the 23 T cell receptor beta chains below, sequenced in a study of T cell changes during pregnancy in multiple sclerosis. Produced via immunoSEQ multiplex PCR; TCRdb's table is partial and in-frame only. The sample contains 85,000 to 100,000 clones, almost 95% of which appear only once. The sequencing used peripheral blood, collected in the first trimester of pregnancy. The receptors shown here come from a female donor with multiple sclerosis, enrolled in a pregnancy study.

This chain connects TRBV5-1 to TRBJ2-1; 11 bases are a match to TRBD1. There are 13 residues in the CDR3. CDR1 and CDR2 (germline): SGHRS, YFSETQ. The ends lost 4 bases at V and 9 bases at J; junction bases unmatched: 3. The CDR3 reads CASSGQGAGEQFF. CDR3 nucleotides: TGCGCCAGCAGCGGACAGGGGGCGGGTGAGCAGTTCTTC.

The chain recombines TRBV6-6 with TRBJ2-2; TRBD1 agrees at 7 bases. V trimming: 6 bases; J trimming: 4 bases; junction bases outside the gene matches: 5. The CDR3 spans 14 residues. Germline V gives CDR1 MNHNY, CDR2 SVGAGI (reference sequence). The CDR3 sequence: CASSPGQRTGELFF. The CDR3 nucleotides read TGTGCCAGCAGCCCGGGACAGCGCACCGGGGAGCTGTTTTTT.

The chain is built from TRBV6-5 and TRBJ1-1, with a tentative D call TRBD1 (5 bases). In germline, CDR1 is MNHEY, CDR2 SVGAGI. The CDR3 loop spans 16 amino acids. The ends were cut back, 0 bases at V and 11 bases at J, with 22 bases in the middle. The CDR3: CASSYSPVSPGEGAFF. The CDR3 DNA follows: TGTGCCAGCAGTTACTCGCCGGTGTCACCTGGGGAGGGGGCTTTCTTT.

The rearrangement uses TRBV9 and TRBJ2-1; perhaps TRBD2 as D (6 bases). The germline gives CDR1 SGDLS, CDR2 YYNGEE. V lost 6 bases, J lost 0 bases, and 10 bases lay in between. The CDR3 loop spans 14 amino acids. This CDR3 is CASTLGGSYNEQFF. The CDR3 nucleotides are TGTGCCAGCACCCTGGGGGGCTCCTACAATGAGCAGTTCTTC.

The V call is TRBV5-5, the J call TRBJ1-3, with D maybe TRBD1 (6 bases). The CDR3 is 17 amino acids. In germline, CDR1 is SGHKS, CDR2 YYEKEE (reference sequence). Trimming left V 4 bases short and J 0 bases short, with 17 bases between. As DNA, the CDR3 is TGTGCCAGCAGCCCCGGGACACCTCATTTCTCTGGAAACACCATATATTTT. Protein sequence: CASSPGTPHFSGNTIYF.

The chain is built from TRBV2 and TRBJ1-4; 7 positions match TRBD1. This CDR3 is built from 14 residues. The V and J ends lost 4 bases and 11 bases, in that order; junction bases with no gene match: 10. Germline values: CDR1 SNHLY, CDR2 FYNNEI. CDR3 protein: CASSGGQAYVKLFF. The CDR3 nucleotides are TGTGCCAGCAGTGGAGGACAGGCGTATGTGAAACTGTTTTTT. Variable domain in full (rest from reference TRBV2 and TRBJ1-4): EPEVTQTPSHQVTQMGQEVILRCVPISNHLYFYWYRQILGQKVEFLVSFYNNEISEKSEIFDDQFSVERPDGSNFTLKIRSTKLEDSAMYFCASSGGQAYVKLFFGSGTQLSVL.

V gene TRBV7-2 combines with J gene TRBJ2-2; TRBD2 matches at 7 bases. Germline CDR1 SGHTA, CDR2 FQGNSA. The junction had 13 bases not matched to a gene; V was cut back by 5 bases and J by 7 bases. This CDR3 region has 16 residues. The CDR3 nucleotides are TGTGCCAGCAGCCGGCAGGCTAGCGGACTCGGCGGGGAGCTGTTTTTT. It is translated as CASSRQASGLGGELFF.

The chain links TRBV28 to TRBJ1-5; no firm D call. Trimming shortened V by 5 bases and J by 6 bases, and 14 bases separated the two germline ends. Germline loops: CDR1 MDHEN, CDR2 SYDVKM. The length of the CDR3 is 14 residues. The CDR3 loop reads CASSDGGSIQPQHF. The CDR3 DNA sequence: TGTGCCAGCAGTGATGGCGGATCGATTCAGCCCCAGCATTTT.

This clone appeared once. The CDR3: CASSIDPAMGGVGYNEQFF. The CDR3 nucleotides read TGTGCCAGTAGTATAGACCCCGCGATGGGGGGAGTGGGGTACAATGAGCAGTTCTTC. The V gene is TRBV19, the J gene TRBJ2-1; possible D gene TRBD2, 6 bases. V was cut by 0 bases and J by 4 bases, with 22 bases left in between. Germline values: CDR1 LNHDA, CDR2 SQIVND (reference sequence). This CDR3 has 19 amino acids.

CDR3 bases: TGTGCCAGCAGCCATGGACTAGCGAACGGGGAGCTGTTTTTT. Translation: CASSHGLANGELFF. J is TRBJ2-2 and V is TRBV4-2; 9 nucleotides align to TRBD2. CDR1 is LGHNA and CDR2 is YNFKEQ in the germline V gene. This CDR3 spans 14 amino acids. J lost 7 bases, V lost 3 bases, and 3 bases had no gene match.

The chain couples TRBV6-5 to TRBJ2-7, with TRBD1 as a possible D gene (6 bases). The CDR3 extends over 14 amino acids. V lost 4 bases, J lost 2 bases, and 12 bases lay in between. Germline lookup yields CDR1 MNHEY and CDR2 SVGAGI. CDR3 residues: CASSLQGLPYEQYF. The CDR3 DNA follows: TGTGCCAGCAGTTTACAGGGTTTACCCTACGAGCAGTACTTC.

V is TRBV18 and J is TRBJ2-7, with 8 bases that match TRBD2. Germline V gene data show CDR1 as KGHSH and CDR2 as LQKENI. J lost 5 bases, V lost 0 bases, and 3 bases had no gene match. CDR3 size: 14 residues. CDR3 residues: CASSPPGTRNEQYF. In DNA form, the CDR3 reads TGTGCCAGCTCACCACCTGGGACTAGAAACGAGCAGTACTTC.

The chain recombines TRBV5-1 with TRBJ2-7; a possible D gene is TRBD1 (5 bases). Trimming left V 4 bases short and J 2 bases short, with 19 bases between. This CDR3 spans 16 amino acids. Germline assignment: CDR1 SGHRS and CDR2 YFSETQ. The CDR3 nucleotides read TGCGCCAGCAGCCTGGAGACAGACCCCTCACCCTACGAGCAGTACTTC. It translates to CASSLETDPSPYEQYF.

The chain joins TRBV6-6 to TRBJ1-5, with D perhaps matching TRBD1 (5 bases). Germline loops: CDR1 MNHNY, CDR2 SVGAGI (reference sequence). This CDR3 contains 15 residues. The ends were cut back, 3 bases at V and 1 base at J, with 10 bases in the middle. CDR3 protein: CASSYHRRSNQPQHF. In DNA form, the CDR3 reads TGTGCCAGCAGTTATCACAGGCGCAGCAATCAGCCCCAGCATTTT.

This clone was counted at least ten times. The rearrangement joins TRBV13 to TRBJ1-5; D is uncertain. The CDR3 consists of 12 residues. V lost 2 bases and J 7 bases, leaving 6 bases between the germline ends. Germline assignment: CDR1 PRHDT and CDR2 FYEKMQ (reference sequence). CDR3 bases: TGTGCCAGCAGCTTAAGCGGGCAGCCCCAGCATTTT. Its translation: CASSLSGQPQHF.

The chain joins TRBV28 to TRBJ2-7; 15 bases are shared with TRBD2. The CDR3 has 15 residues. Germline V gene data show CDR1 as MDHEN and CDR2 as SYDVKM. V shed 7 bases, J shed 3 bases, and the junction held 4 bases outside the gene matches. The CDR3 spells CASTPGLAGGYEQYF. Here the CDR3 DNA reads TGTGCCAGCACCCCGGGACTAGCGGGAGGCTACGAGCAGTACTTC.

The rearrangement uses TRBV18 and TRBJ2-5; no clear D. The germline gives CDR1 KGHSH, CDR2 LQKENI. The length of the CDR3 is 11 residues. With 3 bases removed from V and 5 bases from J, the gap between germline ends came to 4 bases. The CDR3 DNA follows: TGTGCCAGCTCACCGTCGGAGACCCAGTACTTC. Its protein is CASSPSETQYF.

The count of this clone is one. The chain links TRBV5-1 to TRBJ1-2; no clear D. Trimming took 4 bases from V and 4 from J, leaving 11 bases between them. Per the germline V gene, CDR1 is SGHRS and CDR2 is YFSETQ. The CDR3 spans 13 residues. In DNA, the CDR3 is TGCGCCAGCAGCGCCGGCGGGGTCTATGGCTACACCTTC. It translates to CASSAGGVYGYTF.

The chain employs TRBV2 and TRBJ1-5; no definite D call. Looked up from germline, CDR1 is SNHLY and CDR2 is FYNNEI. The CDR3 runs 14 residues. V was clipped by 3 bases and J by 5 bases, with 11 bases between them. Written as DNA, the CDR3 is TGTGCCAGCAGTGATGGGTCAGGCCATCAGCCCCAGCATTTT. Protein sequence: CASSDGSGHQPQHF.

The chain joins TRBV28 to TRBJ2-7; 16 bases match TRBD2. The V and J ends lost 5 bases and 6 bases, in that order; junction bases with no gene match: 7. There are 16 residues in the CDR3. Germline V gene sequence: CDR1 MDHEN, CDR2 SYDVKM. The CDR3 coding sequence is TGTGCCAGCAGTACCGGGACTAGCGGGAGGGCCCGCGAGCAGTACTTC. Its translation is CASSTGTSGRAREQYF.

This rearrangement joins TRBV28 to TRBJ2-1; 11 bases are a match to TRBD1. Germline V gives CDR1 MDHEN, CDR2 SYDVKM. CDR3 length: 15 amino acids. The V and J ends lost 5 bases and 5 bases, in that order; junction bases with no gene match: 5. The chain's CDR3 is CASSPGQGANNEQFF. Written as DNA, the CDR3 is TGTGCCAGCAGTCCCGGACAGGGGGCCAACAATGAGCAGTTCTTC.

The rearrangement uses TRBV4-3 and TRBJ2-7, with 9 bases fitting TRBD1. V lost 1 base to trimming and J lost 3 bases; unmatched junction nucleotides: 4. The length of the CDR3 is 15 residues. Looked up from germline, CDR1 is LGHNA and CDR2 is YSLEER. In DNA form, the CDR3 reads TGCGCCAGCAGCCAAGTGACAGGGGGTAGCTACGAGCAGTACTTC. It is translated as CASSQVTGGSYEQYF.

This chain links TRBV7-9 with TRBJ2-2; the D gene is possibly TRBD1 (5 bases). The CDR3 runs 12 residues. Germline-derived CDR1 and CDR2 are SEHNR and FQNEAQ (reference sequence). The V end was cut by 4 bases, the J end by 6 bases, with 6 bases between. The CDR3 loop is CASSSRAGELFF. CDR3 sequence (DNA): TGTGCCAGCAGCTCCAGGGCCGGGGAGCTGTTTTTT.